This T cell receptor (beta chain) was documented in a study of shared clonotypes between healthy human individuals. The assay was run at deep level. Assay: immunoSEQ multiplex PCR; the TCRdb copy retains only in-frame clones and omits some. The table includes roughly 1 million clones, 60% to 80% detected once. Whole-study results and caveats: Clonotypes shared by all four donors outscored non-shared clonotypes in generation probability.

On this clone itself: The target antigen is unknown.

The CDR3 covers 13 residues. In germline, CDR1 is SGHAT, CDR2 FQNNGV. Trimming cost V 1 base and J 12 bases, with 15 bases left between them. The sequenced sample was memory CD4+ T cells sorted from blood. As to subset: CD45RA-negative fraction. The TCR originated in a young man in good health. V and J are TRBV11-2 and TRBJ1-1, with D unresolved. The CDR3 sequence: CASSLVDGRGTFF. The CDR3 DNA sequence: TGTGCCAGCAGCTTAGTAGACGGGCGCGGAACTTTCTTT.